This TCR beta chain came from a study of blood T cell repertoires in COVID-19. The repertoire was sequenced with immunoSEQ multiplex PCR; TCRdb's copy has only in-frame clones and lacks some. The sample lists 250,000 to 300,000 clones, 89% seen once, with 4.6% in the top ten. The specimen was peripheral blood. The clonotype comes from a woman aged 40 to 50 who had recovered from COVID-19.

For the CDR3, the DNA is TGCGCCAGCAGCCAAGTAGCGGGAGGACTGGCCGGGTGGTTCTTC. Protein product: CASSQVAGGLAGWFF. The chain employs TRBV4-3 and TRBJ2-1, with TRBD2 matching 10 bases. The CDR3 has 15 amino acids. CDR1 is LGHNA and CDR2 is YSLEER in the germline V gene. V shed 1 base, J shed 15 bases, and the junction held 12 bases outside the gene matches.